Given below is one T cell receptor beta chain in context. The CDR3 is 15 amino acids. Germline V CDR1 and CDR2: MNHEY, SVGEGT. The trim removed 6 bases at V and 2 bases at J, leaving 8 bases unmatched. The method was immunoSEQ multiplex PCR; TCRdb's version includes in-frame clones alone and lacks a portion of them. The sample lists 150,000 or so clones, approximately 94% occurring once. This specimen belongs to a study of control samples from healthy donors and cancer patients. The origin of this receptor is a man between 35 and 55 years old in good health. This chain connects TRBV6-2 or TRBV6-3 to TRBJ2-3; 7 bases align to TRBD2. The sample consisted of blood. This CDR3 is CASSQGDYYTDTQYF. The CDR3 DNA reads TGTGCCAGCAGCCAAGGGGACTATTACACAGATACGCAGTATTTT.